The entry that follows covers one TCR beta chain sequence. Its binding antigen is unknown. Base qualities are not recorded, but no much larger clone differs from it by a single base. The library was produced with the immunoSEQ multiplex PCR assay. For most patients, genomic DNA was isolated using the Qiagen DNeasy Blood and Tissue Kit and was shipped frozen to Adaptive Biotechnologies for TCR sequencing. For most patients, genomic DNA was subjected to high-throughput TCR-beta CDR3 sequencing by Adaptive Biotechnologies. Per the original workflow: TCR sequencing data for some 19 patients were retrieved from Adaptive's ImmunoSEQ software; three other patients were processed with MiXCR and VDJtools. CD4 versus CD8 sorting errors were corrected by removing sequences found in both subsets at a frequency ratio below 5:1. CDR3 nucleotide sequences shared between donor and recipient were removed because the origin of such sequences could not be assigned. At least 2-fold expansion over unstimulated cells and a minimum CFSE-low frequency of 0.002% (template counts) or 0.001% (read counts) were required for clones to be classified as alloreactive. Mappable clones were those detected in sequenced pre-transplant spleen, lymph node, or MLR CFSE-low populations of the donor or recipient. The cumulative frequency of alloreactive clones was calculated as a percentage of all sequences, weighted by copy number. TCRdb took over this immuneACCESS table, retaining in-frame rearrangements with V and J assigned. Such tables are incomplete; in checked studies, under half of the missing clones stem from an unresolved V gene, and the remainder is unexplained. From that table come the V and J calls and clone size; the DNA was used to work out D and trimming. In all, the sample holds more than 65,000 clones, and roughly 84% of those were seen once. The ten biggest clones cover 0.39% of the sample.

The record originates from a study of graft-versus-host responses after intestinal transplantation (dated by TCRdb to the early 2020s). For the wider study: Multivisceral, liver-intestinal, or isolated intestinal transplants were received by the recipients. Every recipient was given anti-thymocyte globulin induction, followed by 2 to 3 years of maintenance tacrolimus and steroids. Graft-versus-host and host-versus-graft alloreactive T cell clones were tracked in the graft, circulation and bone marrow after intestinal transplantation using bulk TCR-beta CDR3 sequencing. To identify alloreactive clones, pre-transplant mixed lymphocyte reaction products were sequenced and then compared with unstimulated pre-transplant donor and recipient T cells. A cohort of approximately 24 intestinal transplant recipients, including one retransplant, was enrolled, and a few patients lacking pretransplant specimens were excluded. A peak of at least 4% donor T cells among recipient peripheral blood mononuclear cells was the definition used for donor T cell macrochimerism. Rather than being sequenced by the commercial service, samples from a few later patients were sequenced in-house on an Illumina MiSeq and processed with MiXCR.

Study-level results and caveats: In patients with donor T cell macrochimerism, the allografts had high GvH to HvG T cell clonal ratios. The relatively low number and heterogeneity of intestinal transplant patients limited the conclusions. GvH clones were found in recipient bone marrow, and some of the GvH clones appeared earlier in ileal mucosa or blood, which is consistent with an intestinal mucosal origin. Early after transplant, declines in HvG clones were associated with peak levels of circulating GvH clones.

The time point label corresponds to: cells obtained before transplantation from donor or recipient. CD3+CD4+ and CD3+CD8+ populations were FACS-sorted from unstimulated pre-transplant donor and recipient cells taken from spleen or lymph nodes. The germline V gene sets CDR1 to SGHRS and CDR2 to YFSETQ. The germline V end is reduced by 0 bases and the J end by 6 bases; junction bases left unmatched: 6. Measured from the cysteine to the phenylalanine, the CDR3 is 16 residues long. Only CDR3 DNA remains: 48 bases, in frame from the first base. This chain joins TRBV5-1 to TRBJ2-2, with 9 middle bases fitting TRBD2. Sequencing used unstimulated CD4+ T cells sorted from spleen or lymph node cells, obtained before transplant. This receptor was identified in a human donor who was the organ donor for an intestinal transplant. The base sequence is TGCGCCAGCAGCTTGGATGCGGGGGGGCCTCCCGGGGAGCTGTTTTTT. It translates to CASSLDAGGPPGELFF.